The rows below give T cell receptor beta chains drawn from one sample of a study of blood T cell repertoires in COVID-19. Clones were read by immunoSEQ multiplex PCR, and TCRdb kept only the in-frame ones, dropping some. The sample contains 80,000 to 100,000 clones, about 80% of which appear only once. The specimen was peripheral blood. The receptors stem from a human donor in a cohort sampled during active COVID-19. CDR3s include the opening cysteine and the closing phenylalanine or tryptophan. D genes are given only for firm matches. A clone size is listed for some rows: how often the clone was seen (once, few, many), or a class if it is expanded.

v_gene,d_gene,abundance,j_gene,CDR3aa,CDR3nt
TRBV4-1,TRBD2,.,TRBJ2-1,CASSQGYAGGRADEQFF,TGCGCCAGCAGCCAAGGATATGCGGGAGGCCGGGCGGATGAGCAGTTCTTC
TRBV6-5,.,.,TRBJ1-1,CASSWTENTEAFF,TGTGCCAGCAGTTGGACAGAGAACACTGAAGCTTTCTTT
TRBV28,TRBD1,.,TRBJ1-5,CASTSGGWYQPQHF,TGTGCCAGCACCTCAGGGGGCTGGTATCAGCCCCAGCATTTT
TRBV5-1,.,.,TRBJ2-7,CASSLLASSYEQYF,TGCGCCAGCAGCTTGCTAGCGAGCTCCTACGAGCAGTACTTC
TRBV27,TRBD1,.,TRBJ1-4,CASLDRGLEKLFF,TGTGCCAGCCTGGACAGGGGTCTCGAAAAACTGTTTTTT
TRBV2,.,.,TRBJ2-7,CASRSFGFYSDEQYF,TGTGCCAGCAGGTCCTTCGGGTTTTATAGCGACGAGCAGTACTTC
TRBV2,TRBD2,.,TRBJ2-7,CASSFGLAGGSYEQYF,TGTGCCAGCAGTTTCGGACTAGCGGGGGGGTCCTACGAGCAGTACTTC
TRBV4-2,TRBD2,.,TRBJ2-5,CASSQGASGRAFETQYF,TGTGCCAGCAGTCAAGGGGCTAGCGGGAGGGCGTTTGAGACCCAGTACTTC
TRBV28,.,.,TRBJ2-7,CASRGGPAREQYF,TGTGCCAGCAGAGGGGGTCCAGCCCGCGAGCAGTACTTC
TRBV5-1,.,.,TRBJ2-1,CASSFPGSSYNEQFF,TGCGCCAGCAGCTTTCCCGGGAGCTCCTACAATGAGCAGTTCTTC
TRBV28,TRBD1,.,TRBJ1-1,CASSILPGQGGNTEAFF,TGTGCCAGCAGCATTCTTCCGGGACAGGGAGGGAACACTGAAGCTTTCTTT
TRBV6-5,.,.,TRBJ1-3,CASSRDTRSGNTIYF,TGTGCCAGCAGCCGAGACACTCGCTCTGGAAACACCATATATTTT
TRBV28,.,.,TRBJ1-2,CASSPGTRSPYGYTF,TGTGCCAGCAGTCCCGGGACTCGGTCGCCCTATGGCTACACCTTC
TRBV5-4,.,.,TRBJ1-2,CASSLGRFAPMGYTF,TGTGCCAGCAGCTTGGGCAGGTTTGCTCCTATGGGCTACACCTTC
TRBV12-5,TRBD1,.,TRBJ2-7,CASAAGGSGEQYF,TGTGCTAGTGCCGCAGGGGGCTCGGGCGAGCAGTACTTC
TRBV7-8,.,once,TRBJ1-2,CASSLNGPGSSYTF,TGTGCCAGCAGCTTAAATGGGCCAGGGTCCAGCTACACCTTC
TRBV6-2/TRBV6-3,.,.,TRBJ2-7,CASSDGQPVEYF,TGTGCCAGCAGTGACGGACAGCCGGTGGAGTACTTC
TRBV18,TRBD2,.,TRBJ2-1,CASSPPPSGSVNEQFF,TGTGCCAGCTCACCACCGCCTAGCGGGAGTGTGAATGAGCAGTTCTTC
TRBV19,.,few,TRBJ1-5,CASSDGTLYNQPQHF,TGTGCCAGTAGTGACGGGACATTATACAATCAGCCCCAGCATTTT
TRBV5-1,TRBD2,.,TRBJ2-1,CASRRGTSPTIYNEQFF,TGCGCCAGCAGAAGGGGGACTAGCCCTACGATATACAATGAGCAGTTCTTC
TRBV11-2,TRBD1,.,TRBJ2-7,CASSLGQGGEQYF,TGTGCCAGCAGCTTAGGACAGGGGGGCGAGCAGTACTTC
TRBV27,TRBD1,.,TRBJ2-7,CASRVTGRGPYEQYF,TGTGCCAGCAGGGTAACTGGCAGGGGGCCGTACGAGCAGTACTTC
TRBV28,TRBD2,.,TRBJ2-2,CASGRASTGELFF,TGTGCCAGCGGGAGGGCGAGCACCGGGGAGCTGTTTTTT
TRBV5-4,.,once,TRBJ2-1,CASSLVRNEQFF,TGTGCCAGCAGCTTGGTTAGAAATGAGCAGTTCTTC
TRBV27,.,few,TRBJ2-7,CASSELQDTLPDEQYF,TGTGCCAGCAGTGAATTACAGGATACCCTTCCTGACGAGCAGTACTTC
TRBV5-1,TRBD1,.,TRBJ2-2,CASSLTGDNTGELFF,TGCGCCAGCAGCTTGACAGGGGATAACACCGGGGAGCTGTTTTTT
TRBV6-6,TRBD1,.,TRBJ1-1,CASRPQGLNTEAFF,TGTGCCAGCAGGCCACAGGGGTTGAACACTGAAGCTTTCTTT
TRBV18,.,.,TRBJ1-3,CASSRPGTYSGNTIYF,TGTGCCAGCTCACGCCCCGGGACTTATTCTGGAAACACCATATATTTT
TRBV24-1,TRBD2,.,TRBJ2-5,CATSEVLAGSRMETQYF,TGTGCCACCAGTGAGGTACTAGCGGGATCCAGGATGGAGACCCAGTACTTC
TRBV5-1,TRBD1,.,TRBJ1-1,CASSFAGQGNTEAFF,TGCGCCAGCAGCTTTGCAGGACAGGGGAACACTGAAGCTTTCTTT
TRBV5-6,TRBD2,.,TRBJ2-7,CASSLVGGSGYEQYF,TGTGCCAGCAGCTTAGTGGGCGGGAGCGGATACGAGCAGTACTTC
TRBV30,.,.,TRBJ2-6,CAWQGSGANVLTF,TGTGCCTGGCAGGGCTCTGGGGCCAACGTCCTGACTTTC
TRBV19,.,.,TRBJ2-5,CASSMRGSANRETQYF,TGTGCCAGTAGTATGAGGGGGTCGGCTAATCGAGAGACCCAGTACTTC
TRBV28,.,.,TRBJ2-7,CASSLSRYEQYF,TGTGCCAGCAGTTTATCCAGATACGAGCAGTACTTC
TRBV10-1,.,few,TRBJ2-1,CATKGAGKVEQFF,TGCGCCACCAAGGGCGCGGGTAAGGTTGAGCAGTTCTTC
TRBV10-3,TRBD2,.,TRBJ2-1,CAISLAGSFSEQFF,TGTGCCATCAGTTTAGCGGGGTCTTTTAGTGAGCAGTTCTTC
TRBV10-1,.,.,TRBJ2-7,CASSDPTGSRWYEQYF,TGCGCCAGCAGTGACCCGACGGGATCTAGGTGGTACGAGCAGTACTTC
TRBV28,.,.,TRBJ1-5,CASSPGMGNQPQHF,TGTGCCAGCAGTCCAGGGATGGGCAATCAGCCCCAGCATTTT
TRBV3-1/TRBV3-2,.,.,TRBJ2-6,CASTQGPGANVLTF,TGTGCCAGCACACAGGGACCTGGGGCCAACGTCCTGACTTTC
TRBV10-2,TRBD2,once,TRBJ2-7,CASRVAGVNGEQYF,TGCGCCAGCAGAGTAGCGGGAGTTAATGGCGAGCAGTACTTC
TRBV5-1,TRBD1,.,TRBJ2-2,CASSPWTGSAGELFF,TGCGCCAGCAGCCCATGGACAGGGTCGGCCGGGGAGCTGTTTTTT
TRBV2,.,.,TRBJ1-4,CASSEAGRQLFF,TGTGCCAGCAGTGAAGCGGGCAGACAACTGTTTTTT
TRBV24-1,.,.,TRBJ2-1,CATSDFRDSNEQFF,TGTGCCACCAGTGATTTCCGCGACAGCAATGAGCAGTTCTTC
TRBV6-5,.,.,TRBJ1-1,CASKVTNRVNTEAFF,TGTGCCAGCAAAGTTACAAACAGGGTGAACACTGAAGCTTTCTTT
TRBV3-1/TRBV3-2,TRBD1,.,TRBJ1-2,CASSPWDRAYGYTF,TGTGCCAGCAGCCCTTGGGACAGGGCCTATGGCTACACCTTC
TRBV5-6,TRBD2,.,TRBJ2-5,CASSLRPSGSHFGTQYF,TGTGCCAGCAGCTTGCGGCCTAGCGGGAGCCACTTCGGGACCCAGTACTTC
TRBV10-2,.,.,TRBJ1-5,CASSESDTNQPQHF,TGCGCCAGCAGTGAATCGGACACCAATCAGCCCCAGCATTTT
TRBV2,TRBD1,once,TRBJ1-2,CASSPGTGNFGYTF,TGTGCCAGCAGCCCCGGGACAGGGAATTTTGGCTACACCTTC
TRBV28,TRBD2,few,TRBJ2-7,CASSLPGTRGVEQYF,TGTGCCAGCAGTTTACCCGGGACTAGAGGGGTCGAGCAGTACTTC
TRBV4-2,.,.,TRBJ2-2,CASSPGGLALNTGELFF,TGTGCCAGCAGCCCCGGTGGGCTAGCGCTCAACACCGGGGAGCTGTTTTTT